The TCR beta chain described here comes from a study of blood T cell repertoires in COVID-19. Generated by immunoSEQ multiplex PCR, the TCRdb table keeps only in-frame clones and is missing some. The sample lists tens of thousands of clones, 80% to 90% seen once, with 1.4% in the top ten. Germline V gene sequence: CDR1 MNHNY, CDR2 SVGAGI (reference sequence). The junction had 2 bases not matched to a gene; V was cut back by 6 bases and J by 2 bases. The CDR3 contains 13 residues. The receptor comes from a woman aged 55-70 years with acute or convalescent COVID-19. This chain connects TRBV6-6 to TRBJ1-2; TRBD1 matches 8 bases. The sample comprised peripheral blood. Here the CDR3 reads CASSRGQNYGYTF. Written as DNA, the CDR3 is TGTGCCAGCAGCAGGGGGCAAAACTATGGCTACACCTTC.